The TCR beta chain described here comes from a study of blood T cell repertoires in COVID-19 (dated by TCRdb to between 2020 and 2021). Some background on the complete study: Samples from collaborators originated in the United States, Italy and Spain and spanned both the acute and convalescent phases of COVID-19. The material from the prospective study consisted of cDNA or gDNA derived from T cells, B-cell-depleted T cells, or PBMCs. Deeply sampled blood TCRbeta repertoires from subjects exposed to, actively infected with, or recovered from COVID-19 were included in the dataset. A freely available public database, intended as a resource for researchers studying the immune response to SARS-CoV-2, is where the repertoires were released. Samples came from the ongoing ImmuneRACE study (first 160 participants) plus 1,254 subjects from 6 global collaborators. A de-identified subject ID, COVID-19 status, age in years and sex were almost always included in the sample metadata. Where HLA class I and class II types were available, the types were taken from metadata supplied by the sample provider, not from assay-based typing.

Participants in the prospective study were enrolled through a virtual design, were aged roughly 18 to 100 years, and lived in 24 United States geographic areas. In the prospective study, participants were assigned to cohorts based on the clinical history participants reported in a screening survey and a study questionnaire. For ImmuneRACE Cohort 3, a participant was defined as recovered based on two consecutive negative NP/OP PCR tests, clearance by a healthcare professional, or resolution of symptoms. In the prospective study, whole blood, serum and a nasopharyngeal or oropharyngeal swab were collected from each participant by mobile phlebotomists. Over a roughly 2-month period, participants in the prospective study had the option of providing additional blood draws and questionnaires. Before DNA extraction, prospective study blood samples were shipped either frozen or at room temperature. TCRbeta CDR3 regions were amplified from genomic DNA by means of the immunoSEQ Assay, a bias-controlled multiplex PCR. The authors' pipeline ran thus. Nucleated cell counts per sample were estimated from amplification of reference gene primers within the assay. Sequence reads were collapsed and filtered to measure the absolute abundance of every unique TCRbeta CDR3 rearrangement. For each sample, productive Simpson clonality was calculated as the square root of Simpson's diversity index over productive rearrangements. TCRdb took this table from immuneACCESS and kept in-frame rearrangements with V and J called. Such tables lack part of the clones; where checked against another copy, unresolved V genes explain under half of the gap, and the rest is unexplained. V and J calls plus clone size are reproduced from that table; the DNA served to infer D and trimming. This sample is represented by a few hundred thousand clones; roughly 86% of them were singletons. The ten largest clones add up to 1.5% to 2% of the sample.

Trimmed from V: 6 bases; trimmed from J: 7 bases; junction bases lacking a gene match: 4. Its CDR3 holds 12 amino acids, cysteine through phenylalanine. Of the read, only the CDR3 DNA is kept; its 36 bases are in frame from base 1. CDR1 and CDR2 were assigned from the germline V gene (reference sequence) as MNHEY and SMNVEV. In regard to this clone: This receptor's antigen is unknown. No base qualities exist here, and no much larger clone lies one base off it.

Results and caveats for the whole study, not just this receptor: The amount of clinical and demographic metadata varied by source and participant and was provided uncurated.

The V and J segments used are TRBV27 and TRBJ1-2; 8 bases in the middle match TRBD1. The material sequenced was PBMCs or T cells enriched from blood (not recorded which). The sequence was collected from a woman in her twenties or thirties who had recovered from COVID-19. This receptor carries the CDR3 CASSPQGGGYTF. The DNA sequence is TGTGCCAGCAGCCCACAGGGGGGTGGCTACACCTTC.